This T cell receptor beta chain was documented in a study of early T cells in non-severe SARS-CoV-2 infection. Germline V lookup: CDR1 MDHEN, CDR2 SYDVKM. The CDR3 totals 16 residues. The V end lost 5 bases, the J end lost 2 bases, and 16 bases lay between the germline ends. This clonotype was picked up many times. TCRdb called the 5' RACE reads again in MiXCR, with one record for every CDR3 protein. The profile covers about 60,000 distinct CDR3 sequences, with around 8.9% appearing a single time and approximately 16% taken by the ten largest. The receptor was derived from an adult who was a healthcare worker with PCR-confirmed SARS-CoV-2 infection or an uninfected control (not recorded which). The sequencing input was whole blood. The chain uses TRBV28 and TRBJ2-1; possible D gene TRBD1, 5 bases. CDR3 in amino acids: CASSGGTGKTYNEQFF. CDR3 bases: TGTGCCAGCAGTGGTGGTACAGGAAAAACCTACAATGAGCAGTTCTTC.